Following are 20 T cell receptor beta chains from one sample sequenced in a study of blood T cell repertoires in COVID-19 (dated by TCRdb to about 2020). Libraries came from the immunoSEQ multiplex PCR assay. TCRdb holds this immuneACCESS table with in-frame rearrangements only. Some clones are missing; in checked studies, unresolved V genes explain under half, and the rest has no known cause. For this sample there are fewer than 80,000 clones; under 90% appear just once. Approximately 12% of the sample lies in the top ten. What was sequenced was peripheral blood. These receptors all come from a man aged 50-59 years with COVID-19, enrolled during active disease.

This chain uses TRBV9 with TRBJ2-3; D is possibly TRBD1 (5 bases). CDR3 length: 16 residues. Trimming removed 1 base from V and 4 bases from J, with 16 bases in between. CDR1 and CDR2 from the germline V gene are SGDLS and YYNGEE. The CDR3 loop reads CASSVQGFSVADTQYF. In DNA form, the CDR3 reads TGTGCCAGCAGCGTACAGGGTTTTTCGGTTGCAGATACGCAGTATTTT.

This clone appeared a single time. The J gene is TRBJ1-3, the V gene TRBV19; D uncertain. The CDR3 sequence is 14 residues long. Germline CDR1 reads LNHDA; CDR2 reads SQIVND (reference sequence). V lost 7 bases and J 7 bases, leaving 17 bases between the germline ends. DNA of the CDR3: TGTGCCAGTACCCGACACCCCGAGAGCAACACCATATATTTT. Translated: CASTRHPESNTIYF.

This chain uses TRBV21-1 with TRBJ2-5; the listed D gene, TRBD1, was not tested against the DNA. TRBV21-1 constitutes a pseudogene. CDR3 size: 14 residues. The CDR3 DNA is TGTGCCAGCAGCAAAGGGCCGTACCAAGAGACCCAGTACTTC. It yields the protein CASSKGPYQETQYF.

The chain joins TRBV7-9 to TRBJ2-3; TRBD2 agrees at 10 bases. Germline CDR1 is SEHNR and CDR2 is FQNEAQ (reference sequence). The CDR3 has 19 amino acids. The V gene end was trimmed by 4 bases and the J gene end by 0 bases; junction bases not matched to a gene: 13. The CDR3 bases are TGTGCCAGCAGCTCTCGAGGTAGCGGGGGGCCTACTAGCACAGATACGCAGTATTTT. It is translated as CASSSRGSGGPTSTDTQYF.

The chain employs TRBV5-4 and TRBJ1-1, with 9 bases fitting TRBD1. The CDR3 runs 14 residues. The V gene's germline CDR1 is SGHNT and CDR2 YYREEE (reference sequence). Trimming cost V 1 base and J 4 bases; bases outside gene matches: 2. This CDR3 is CASSLNRGRTEAFF. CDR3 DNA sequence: TGTGCCAGCAGCTTGAACAGGGGGCGCACTGAAGCTTTCTTT.

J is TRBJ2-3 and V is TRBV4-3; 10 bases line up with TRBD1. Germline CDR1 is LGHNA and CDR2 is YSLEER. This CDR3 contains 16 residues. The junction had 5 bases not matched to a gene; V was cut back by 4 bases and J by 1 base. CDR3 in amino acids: CASSPSGTGGTDTQYF. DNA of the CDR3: TGCGCCAGCAGCCCGTCCGGGACAGGGGGCACAGATACGCAGTATTTT.

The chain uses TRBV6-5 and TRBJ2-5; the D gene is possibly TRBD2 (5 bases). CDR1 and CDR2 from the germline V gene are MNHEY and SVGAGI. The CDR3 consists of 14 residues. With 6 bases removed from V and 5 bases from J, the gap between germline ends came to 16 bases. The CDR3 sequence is CASSPMTGMETQYF. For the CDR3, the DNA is TGTGCCAGCAGCCCCATGACGGGGATGGAGACCCAGTACTTC.

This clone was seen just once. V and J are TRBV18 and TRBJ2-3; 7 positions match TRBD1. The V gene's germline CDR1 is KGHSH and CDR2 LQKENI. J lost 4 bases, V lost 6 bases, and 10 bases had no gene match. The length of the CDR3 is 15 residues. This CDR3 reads CASSSQTGTADTQYF. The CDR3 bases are TGTGCCAGCTCTAGCCAGACAGGGACCGCAGATACGCAGTATTTT.

This chain's CDR3 is CAIRLVSGNEQFF. The DNA for the CDR3 is TGTGCCATCAGGTTGGTTTCGGGCAATGAGCAGTTCTTC. This sequence joins TRBV10-3 and TRBJ2-1; D gene uncertain. This CDR3 region has 13 residues. V was cut by 6 bases and J by 6 bases, with 12 bases left in between. Germline V gene lookup returns CDR1 ENHRY and CDR2 SYGVKD.

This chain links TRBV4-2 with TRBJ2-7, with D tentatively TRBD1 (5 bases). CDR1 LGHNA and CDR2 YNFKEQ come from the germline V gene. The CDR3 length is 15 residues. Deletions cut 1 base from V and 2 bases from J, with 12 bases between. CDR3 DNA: TGTGCCAGCAGCCAAGCGACAGATCTTACCTACGAGCAGTACTTC. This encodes CASSQATDLTYEQYF.

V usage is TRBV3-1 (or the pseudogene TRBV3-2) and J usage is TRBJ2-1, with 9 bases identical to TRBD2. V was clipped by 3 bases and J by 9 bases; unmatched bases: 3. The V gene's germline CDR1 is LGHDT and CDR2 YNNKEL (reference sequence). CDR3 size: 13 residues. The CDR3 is CASSHGGGAEQFF. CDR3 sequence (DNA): TGTGCCAGCAGCCACGGCGGGGGGGCTGAGCAGTTCTTC.

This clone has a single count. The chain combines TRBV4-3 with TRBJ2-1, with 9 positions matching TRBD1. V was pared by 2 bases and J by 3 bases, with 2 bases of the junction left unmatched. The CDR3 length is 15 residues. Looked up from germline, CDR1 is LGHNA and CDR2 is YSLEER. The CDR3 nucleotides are TGCGCCAGCAGCCAAAGACAGGGGGGCTACAATGAGCAGTTCTTC. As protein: CASSQRQGGYNEQFF.

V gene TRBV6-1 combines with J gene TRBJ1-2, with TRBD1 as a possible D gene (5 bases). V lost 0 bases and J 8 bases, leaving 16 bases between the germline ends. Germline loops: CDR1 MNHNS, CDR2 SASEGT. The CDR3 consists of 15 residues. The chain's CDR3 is CASSEAVRAAGGYTF. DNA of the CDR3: TGTGCCAGCAGTGAAGCAGTCAGGGCAGCAGGAGGCTACACCTTC.

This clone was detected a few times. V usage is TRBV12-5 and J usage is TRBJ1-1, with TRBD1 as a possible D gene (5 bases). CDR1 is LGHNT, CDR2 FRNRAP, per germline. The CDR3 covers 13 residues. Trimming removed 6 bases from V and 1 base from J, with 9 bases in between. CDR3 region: CASGVGQNTEAFF. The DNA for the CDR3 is TGTGCTAGTGGCGTCGGACAGAACACTGAAGCTTTCTTT.

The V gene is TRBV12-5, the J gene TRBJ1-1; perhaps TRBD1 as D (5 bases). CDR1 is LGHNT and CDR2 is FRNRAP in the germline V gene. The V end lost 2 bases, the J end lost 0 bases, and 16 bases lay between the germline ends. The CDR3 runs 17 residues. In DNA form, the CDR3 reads TGTGCTAGTGGTTTGATAGCAGGGAAGGGGATGAACACTGAAGCTTTCTTT. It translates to CASGLIAGKGMNTEAFF.

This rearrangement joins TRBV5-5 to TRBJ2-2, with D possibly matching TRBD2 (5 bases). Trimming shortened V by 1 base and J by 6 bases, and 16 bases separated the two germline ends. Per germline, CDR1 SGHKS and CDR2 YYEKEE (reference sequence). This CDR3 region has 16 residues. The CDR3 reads CASSLFRDIASGELFF. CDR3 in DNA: TGTGCCAGCAGCTTGTTCCGGGATATTGCTTCCGGGGAGCTGTTTTTT.

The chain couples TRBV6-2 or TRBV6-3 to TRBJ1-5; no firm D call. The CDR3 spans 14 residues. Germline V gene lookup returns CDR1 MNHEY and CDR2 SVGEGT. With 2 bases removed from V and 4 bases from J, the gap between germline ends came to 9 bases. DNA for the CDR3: TGTGCCAGCAGTTACCCCGGGTCTAATCAGCCCCAGCATTTT. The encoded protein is CASSYPGSNQPQHF.

CDR3 sequence: CAISTSGGYQETQYF. CDR3 coding DNA: TGTGCCATATCGACTAGCGGAGGGTACCAAGAGACCCAGTACTTC. V and J are TRBV10-3 and TRBJ2-5; 9 bases line up with TRBD2. Germline V gives CDR1 ENHRY, CDR2 SYGVKD. V was clipped by 9 bases and J by 0 bases; unmatched bases: 8. CDR3 length: 15 residues.

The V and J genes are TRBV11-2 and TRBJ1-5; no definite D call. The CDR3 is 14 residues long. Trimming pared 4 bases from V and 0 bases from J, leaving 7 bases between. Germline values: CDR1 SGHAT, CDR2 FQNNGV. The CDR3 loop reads CASSSRFSNQPQHF. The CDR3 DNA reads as TGTGCCAGCAGCTCCAGGTTTAGCAATCAGCCCCAGCATTTT.

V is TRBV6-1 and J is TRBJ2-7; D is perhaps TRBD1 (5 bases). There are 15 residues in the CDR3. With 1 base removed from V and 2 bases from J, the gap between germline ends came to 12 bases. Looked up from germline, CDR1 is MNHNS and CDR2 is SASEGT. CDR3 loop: CASSEGATVTYEQYF. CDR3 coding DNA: TGTGCCAGCAGTGAAGGAGCGACAGTTACCTACGAGCAGTACTTC.